This T cell receptor beta chain was sequenced in a study of blood T cell repertoires in COVID-19. About the study: Collection of acute and convalescent COVID-19 samples took place in the United States, Italy and Spain. T cells, B-cell-depleted T cells, or PBMCs provided the cDNA or gDNA that served as material.

TCRdb's table, derived via immunoSEQ multiplex PCR, lists solely in-frame clones and lacks some. This repertoire shows roughly 250,000 clones, 81% found once; its top ten account for over 2.5%. The sample comprised peripheral blood. This TCR was sampled from a woman aged 60-75 years with active or convalescent COVID-19.

CDR3 DNA sequence: TGTGCCAGCATCTTTACAGGGTTGGGCAACTATGGCTACACCTTC. This encodes CASIFTGLGNYGYTF. J is TRBJ1-2 and V is TRBV7-2; a possible D gene is TRBD1 (6 bases). There are 15 residues in the CDR3. Germline-derived CDR1 and CDR2 are SGHTA and FQGNSA. V dropped 7 bases and J dropped 2 bases, with 17 bases sitting between them.